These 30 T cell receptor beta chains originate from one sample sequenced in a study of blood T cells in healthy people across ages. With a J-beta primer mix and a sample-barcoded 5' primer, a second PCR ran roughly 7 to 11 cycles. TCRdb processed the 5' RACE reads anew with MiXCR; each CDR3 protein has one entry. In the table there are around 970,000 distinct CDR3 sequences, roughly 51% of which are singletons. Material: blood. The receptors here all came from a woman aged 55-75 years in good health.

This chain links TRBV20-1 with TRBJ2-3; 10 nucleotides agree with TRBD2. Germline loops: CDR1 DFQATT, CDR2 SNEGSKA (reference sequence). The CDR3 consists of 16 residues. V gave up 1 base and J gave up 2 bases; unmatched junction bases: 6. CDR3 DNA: TGCAGTGCTAGAGGGGCTAGCGGGAGAGCCACAGATACGCAGTATTTT. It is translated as CSARGASGRATDTQYF.

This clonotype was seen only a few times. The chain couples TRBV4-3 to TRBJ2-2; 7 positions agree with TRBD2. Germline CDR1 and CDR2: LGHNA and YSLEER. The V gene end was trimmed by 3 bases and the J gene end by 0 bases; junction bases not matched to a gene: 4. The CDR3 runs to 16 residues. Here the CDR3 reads CASSHSSGANTGELFF. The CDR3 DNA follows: TGCGCCAGCAGCCACTCTAGCGGAGCGAACACCGGGGAGCTGTTTTTT.

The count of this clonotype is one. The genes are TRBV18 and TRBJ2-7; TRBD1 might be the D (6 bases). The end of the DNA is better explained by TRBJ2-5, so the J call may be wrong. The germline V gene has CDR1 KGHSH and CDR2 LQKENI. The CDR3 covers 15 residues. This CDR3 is CASSPRTDTVETQYF. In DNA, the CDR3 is TGTGCCAGCTCACCGCGGACAGACACTGTGGAGACCCAGTACTTC.

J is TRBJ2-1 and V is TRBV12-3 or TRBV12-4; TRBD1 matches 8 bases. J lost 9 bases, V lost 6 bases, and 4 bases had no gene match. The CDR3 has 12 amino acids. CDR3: CASRGTGSEQFF. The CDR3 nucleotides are TGTGCCAGCAGGGGGACAGGCAGTGAGCAGTTCTTC.

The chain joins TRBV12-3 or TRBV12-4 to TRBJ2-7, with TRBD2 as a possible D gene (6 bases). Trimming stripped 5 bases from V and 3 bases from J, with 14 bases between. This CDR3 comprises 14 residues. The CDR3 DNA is TGTGCCAGCAGTGTTACGGGGGACCTCTACGAGCAGTACTTC. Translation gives CASSVTGDLYEQYF.

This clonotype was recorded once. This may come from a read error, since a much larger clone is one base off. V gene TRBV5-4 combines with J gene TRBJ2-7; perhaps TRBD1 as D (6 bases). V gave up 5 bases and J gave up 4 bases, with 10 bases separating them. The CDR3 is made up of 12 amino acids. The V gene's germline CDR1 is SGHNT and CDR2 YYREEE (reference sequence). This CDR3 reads CASRMDSYEQYF. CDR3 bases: TGTGCCAGCAGAATGGACAGTTACGAGCAGTACTTC. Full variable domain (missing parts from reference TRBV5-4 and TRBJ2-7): ETGVTQSPTHLIKTRGQQVTLRCSSQSGHNTVSWYQQALGQGPQFIFQYYREEENGRGNFPPRFSGLQFPNYSSELNVNALELDDSALYLCASRMDSYEQYFGPGTRLTVT.

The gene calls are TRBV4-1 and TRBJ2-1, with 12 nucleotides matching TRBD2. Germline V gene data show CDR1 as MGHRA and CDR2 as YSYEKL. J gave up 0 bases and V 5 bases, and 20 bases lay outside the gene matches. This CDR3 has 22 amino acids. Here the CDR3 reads CASSSPATLAGGKKSSYNEQFF. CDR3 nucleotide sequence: TGCGCCAGCAGCTCCCCCGCTACTCTAGCGGGAGGGAAAAAAAGCTCCTACAATGAGCAGTTCTTC.

The CDR3 loop reads CASSTRSGSDEQFF. The CDR3 nucleotides are TGCGCCAGCAGCACTAGGAGCGGGAGTGATGAGCAGTTCTTC. The rearrangement joins TRBV4-3 to TRBJ2-1, with TRBD2 identical over 8 bases. CDR1 is LGHNA, CDR2 YSLEER, per germline. With 5 bases clipped from V and 8 bases from J, the junction kept 8 bases outside the gene matches. This CDR3 spans 14 amino acids.

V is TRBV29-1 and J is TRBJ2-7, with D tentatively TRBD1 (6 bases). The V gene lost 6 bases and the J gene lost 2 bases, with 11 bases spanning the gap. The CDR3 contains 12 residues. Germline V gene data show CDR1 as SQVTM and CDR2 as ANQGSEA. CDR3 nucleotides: TGCAGCGTCCAGGGGACCACCTACGAGCAGTACTTC. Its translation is CSVQGTTYEQYF.

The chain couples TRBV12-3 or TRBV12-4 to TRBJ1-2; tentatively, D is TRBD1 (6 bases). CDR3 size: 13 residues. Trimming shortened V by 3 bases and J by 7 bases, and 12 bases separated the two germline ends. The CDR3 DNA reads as TGTGCCAGCAGTTTGGGCAGGGGTGGTGGCTACACCTTC. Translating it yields CASSLGRGGGYTF.

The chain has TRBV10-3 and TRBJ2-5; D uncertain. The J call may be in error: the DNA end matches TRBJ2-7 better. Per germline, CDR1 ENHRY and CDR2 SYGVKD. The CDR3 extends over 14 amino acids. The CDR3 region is CAISESMSAYEQYF. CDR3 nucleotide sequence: TGTGCCATCAGTGAGTCGATGAGTGCCTACGAGCAGTACTTC.

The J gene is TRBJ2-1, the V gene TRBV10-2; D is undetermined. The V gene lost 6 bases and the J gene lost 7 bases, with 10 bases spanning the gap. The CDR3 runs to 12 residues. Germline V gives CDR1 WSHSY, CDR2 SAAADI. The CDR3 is CASRPEDNEQFF. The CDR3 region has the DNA TGCGCCAGCAGGCCAGAAGATAATGAGCAGTTCTTC.

CDR3 sequence reads: CASSHSLRDPGLTDTQYF. Here the CDR3 DNA reads TGTGCCAGCAGTCACTCCCTCCGGGACCCAGGCCTCACAGATACGCAGTATTTT. The chain employs TRBV9 and TRBJ2-3; tentatively, D is TRBD1 or TRBD2 (5 bases each). V lost 5 bases and J 2 bases, leaving 24 bases between the germline ends. Germline V gene sequence: CDR1 SGDLS, CDR2 YYNGEE. There are 18 residues in the CDR3.

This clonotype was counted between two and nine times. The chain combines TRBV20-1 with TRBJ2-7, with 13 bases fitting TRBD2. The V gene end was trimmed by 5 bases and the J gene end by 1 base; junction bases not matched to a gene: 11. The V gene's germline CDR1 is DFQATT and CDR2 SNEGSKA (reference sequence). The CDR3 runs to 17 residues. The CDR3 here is CSAGRGLAGVLSYEQYF. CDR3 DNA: TGCAGTGCTGGGCGAGGACTAGCGGGAGTCCTTTCCTACGAGCAGTACTTC.

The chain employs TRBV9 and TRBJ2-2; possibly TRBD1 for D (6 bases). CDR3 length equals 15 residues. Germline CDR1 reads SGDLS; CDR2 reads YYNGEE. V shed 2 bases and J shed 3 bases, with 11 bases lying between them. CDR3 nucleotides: TGTGCCAGCAGCGTGAGGACAGAACACACCGGGGAGCTGTTTTTT. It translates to CASSVRTEHTGELFF.

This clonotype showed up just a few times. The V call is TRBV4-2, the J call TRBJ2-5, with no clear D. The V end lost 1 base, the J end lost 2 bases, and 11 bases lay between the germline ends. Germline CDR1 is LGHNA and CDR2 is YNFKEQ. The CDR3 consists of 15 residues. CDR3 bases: TGTGCCAGCAGCCAAGGGTTAACAATTCAAGAGACCCAGTACTTC. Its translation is CASSQGLTIQETQYF.

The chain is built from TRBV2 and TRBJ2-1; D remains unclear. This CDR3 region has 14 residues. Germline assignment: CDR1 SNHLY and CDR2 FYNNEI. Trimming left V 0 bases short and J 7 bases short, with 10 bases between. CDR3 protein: CASSEAHRRNEQFF. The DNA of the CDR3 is TGTGCCAGCAGTGAAGCGCATCGGCGGAATGAGCAGTTCTTC. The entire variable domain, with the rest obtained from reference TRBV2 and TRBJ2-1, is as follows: EPEVTQTPSHQVTQMGQEVILRCVPISNHLYFYWYRQILGQKVEFLVSFYNNEISEKSEIFDDQFSVERPDGSNFTLKIRSTKLEDSAMYFCASSEAHRRNEQFFGPGTRLTVL.

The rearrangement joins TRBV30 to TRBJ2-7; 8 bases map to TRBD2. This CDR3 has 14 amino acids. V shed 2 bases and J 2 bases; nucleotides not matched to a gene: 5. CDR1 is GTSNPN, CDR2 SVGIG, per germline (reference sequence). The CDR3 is CAWSPAGDPYEQYF. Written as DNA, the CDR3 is TGTGCCTGGAGTCCAGCGGGGGACCCCTACGAGCAGTACTTC.

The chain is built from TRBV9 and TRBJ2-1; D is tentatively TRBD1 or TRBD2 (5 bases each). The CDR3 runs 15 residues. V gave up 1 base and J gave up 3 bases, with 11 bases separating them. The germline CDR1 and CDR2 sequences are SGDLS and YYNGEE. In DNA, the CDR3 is TGTGCCAGCAGCGTAACCGGGACGGACTACAATGAGCAGTTCTTC. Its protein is CASSVTGTDYNEQFF. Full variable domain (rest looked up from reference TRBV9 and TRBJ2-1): DSGVTQTPKHLITATGQRVTLRCSPRSGDLSVYWYQQSLDQGLQFLIQYYNGEERAKGNILERFSAQQFPDLHSELNLSSLELGDSALYFCASSVTGTDYNEQFFGPGTRLTVL.

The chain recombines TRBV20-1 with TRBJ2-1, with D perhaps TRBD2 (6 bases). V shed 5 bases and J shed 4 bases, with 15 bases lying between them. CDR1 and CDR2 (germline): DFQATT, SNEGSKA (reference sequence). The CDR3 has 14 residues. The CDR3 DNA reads TGCAGTGCTGGTGGCGGGAAACTATACAATGAGCAGTTCTTC. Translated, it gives CSAGGGKLYNEQFF.

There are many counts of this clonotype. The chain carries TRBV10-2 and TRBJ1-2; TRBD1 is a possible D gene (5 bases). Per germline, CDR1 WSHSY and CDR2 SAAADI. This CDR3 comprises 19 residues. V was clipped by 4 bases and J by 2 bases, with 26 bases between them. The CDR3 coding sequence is TGCGCCAGCAGTGTGCTCCCATGGGGACCGGAGACGGTGAACTATGGCTACACCTTC. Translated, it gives CASSVLPWGPETVNYGYTF.

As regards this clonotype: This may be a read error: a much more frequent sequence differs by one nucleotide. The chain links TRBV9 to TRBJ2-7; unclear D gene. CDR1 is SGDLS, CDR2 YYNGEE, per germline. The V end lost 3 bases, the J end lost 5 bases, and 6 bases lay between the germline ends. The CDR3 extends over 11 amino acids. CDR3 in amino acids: CASSANDEQYF. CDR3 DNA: TGTGCCAGCAGCGCTAACGACGAGCAGTACTTC.

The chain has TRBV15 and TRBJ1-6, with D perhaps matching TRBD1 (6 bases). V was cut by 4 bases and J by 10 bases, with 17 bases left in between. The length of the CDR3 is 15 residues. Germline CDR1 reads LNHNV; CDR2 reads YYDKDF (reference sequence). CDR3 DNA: TGTGCCACCAGCAAAAGACCGACAGGAGGGTCACCCCTCCACTTT. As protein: CATSKRPTGGSPLHF.

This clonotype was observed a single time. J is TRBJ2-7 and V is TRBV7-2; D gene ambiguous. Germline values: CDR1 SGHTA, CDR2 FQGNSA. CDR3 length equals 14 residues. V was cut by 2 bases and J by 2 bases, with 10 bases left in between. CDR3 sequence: CASSLNWLTYEQYF. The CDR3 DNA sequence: TGTGCCAGCAGCTTAAATTGGCTGACCTACGAGCAGTACTTC.

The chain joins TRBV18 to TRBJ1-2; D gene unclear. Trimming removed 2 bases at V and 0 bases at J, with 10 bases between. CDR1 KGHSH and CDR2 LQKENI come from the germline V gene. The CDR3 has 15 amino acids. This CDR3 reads CASSPGPGANYGYTF. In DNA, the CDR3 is TGTGCCAGCTCACCAGGACCGGGAGCTAACTATGGCTACACCTTC.

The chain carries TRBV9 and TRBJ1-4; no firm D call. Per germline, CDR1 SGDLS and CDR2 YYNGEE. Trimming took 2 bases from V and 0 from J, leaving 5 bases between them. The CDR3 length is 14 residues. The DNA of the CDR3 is TGTGCCAGCAGCGTCGGGACAACTAATGAAAAACTGTTTTTT. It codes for CASSVGTTNEKLFF.

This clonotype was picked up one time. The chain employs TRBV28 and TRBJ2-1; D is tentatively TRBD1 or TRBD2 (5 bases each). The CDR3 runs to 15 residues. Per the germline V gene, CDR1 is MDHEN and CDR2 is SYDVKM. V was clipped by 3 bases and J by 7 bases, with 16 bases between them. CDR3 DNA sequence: TGTGCCAGCAGTTTCCCGGGACCTCGAGTGAATGAGCAGTTCTTC. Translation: CASSFPGPRVNEQFF.

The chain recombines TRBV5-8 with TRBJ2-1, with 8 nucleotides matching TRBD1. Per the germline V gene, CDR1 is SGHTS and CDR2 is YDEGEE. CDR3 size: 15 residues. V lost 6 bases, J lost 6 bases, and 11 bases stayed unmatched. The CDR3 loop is CASKRDRSGVNEQFF. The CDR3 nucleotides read TGTGCCAGCAAACGGGACAGGTCGGGGGTCAATGAGCAGTTCTTC. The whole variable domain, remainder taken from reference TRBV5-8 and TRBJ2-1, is EAGVTQSPTHLIKTRGQQATLRCSPISGHTSVYWYQQALGLGLQFLLWYDEGEERNRGNFPPRFSGRQFPNYSSELNVNALELEDSALYLCASKRDRSGVNEQFFGPGTRLTVL.

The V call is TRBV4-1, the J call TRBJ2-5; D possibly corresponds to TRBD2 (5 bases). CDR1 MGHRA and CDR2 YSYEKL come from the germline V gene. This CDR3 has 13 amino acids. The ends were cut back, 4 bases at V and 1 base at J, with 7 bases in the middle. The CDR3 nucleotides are TGCGCCAGCAGCCGTAGCGTCCAAGAGACCCAGTACTTC. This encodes CASSRSVQETQYF.

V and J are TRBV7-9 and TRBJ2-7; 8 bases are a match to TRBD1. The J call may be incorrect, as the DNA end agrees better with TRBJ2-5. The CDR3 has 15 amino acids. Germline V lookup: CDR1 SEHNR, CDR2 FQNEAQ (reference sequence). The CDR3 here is CASSSSQGAGETQYF. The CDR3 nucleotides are TGTGCCAGCAGCTCGAGCCAGGGGGCAGGAGAGACCCAGTACTTC.